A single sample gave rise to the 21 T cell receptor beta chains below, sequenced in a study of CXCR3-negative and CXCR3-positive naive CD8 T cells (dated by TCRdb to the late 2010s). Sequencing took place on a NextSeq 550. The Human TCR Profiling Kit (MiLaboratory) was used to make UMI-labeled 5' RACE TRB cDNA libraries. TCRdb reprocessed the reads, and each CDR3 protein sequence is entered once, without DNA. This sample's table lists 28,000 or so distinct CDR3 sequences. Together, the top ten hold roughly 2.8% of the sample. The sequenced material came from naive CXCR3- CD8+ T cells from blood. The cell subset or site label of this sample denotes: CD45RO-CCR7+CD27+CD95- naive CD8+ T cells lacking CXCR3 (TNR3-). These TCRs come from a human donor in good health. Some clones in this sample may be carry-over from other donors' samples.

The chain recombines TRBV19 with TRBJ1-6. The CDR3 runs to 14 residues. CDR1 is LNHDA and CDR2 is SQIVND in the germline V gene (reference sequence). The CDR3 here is CASSIGQFDSPLHF. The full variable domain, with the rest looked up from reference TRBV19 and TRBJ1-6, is DGGITQSPKYLFRKEGQNVTLSCEQNLNHDAMYWYRQDPGQGLRLIYYSQIVNDFQKGDIAEGYSVSREKKESFPLTVTSAQKNPTAFYLCASSIGQFDSPLHFGNGTRLTVT.

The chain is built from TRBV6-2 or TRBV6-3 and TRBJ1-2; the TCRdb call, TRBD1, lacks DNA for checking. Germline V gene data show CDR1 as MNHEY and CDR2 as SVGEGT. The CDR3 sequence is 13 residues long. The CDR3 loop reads CASSYRDNYGYTF.

This CDR3 reads CASSFKVYEQYF. The V and J genes are TRBV7-9 and TRBJ2-7. The CDR3 contains 12 residues. Germline loops: CDR1 SEHNR, CDR2 FQNEAQ (reference sequence).

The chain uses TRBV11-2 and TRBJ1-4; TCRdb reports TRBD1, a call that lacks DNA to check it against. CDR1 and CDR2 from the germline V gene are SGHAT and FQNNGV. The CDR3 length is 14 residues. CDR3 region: CASSSTQGQEKLFF.

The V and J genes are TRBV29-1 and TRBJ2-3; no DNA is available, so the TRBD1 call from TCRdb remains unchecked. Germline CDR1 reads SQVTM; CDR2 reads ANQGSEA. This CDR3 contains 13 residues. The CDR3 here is CSFTGEGTDTQYF.

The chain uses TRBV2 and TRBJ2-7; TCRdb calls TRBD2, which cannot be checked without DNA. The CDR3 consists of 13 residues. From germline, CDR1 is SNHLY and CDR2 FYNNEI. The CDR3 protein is CASSVGPSYEQYF.

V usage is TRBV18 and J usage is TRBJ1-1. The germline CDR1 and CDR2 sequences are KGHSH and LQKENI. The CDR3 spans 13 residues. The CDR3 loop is CASSPPGNTEAFF.

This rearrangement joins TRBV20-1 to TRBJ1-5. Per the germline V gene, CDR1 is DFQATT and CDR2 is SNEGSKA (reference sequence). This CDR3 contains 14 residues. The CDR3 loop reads CSARVGASNQPQHF.

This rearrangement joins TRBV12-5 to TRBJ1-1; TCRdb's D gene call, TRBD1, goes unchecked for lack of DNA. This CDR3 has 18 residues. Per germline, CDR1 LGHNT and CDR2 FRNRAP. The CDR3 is CASGLVPSGQGWGTEAFF.

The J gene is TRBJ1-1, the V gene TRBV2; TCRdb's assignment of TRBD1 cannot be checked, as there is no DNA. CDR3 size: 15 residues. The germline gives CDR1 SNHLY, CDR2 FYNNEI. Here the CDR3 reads CASRMRGGPNTEAFF.

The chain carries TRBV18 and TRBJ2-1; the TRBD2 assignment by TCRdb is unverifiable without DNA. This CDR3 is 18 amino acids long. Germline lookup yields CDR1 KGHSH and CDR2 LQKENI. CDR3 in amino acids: CASSPVREDRSSYNEQFF.

The CDR3 loop is CASSQDFDDSNTEAFF. The J gene is TRBJ1-1, the V gene TRBV4-3; TCRdb's assignment of TRBD1 cannot be checked, as there is no DNA. From germline, CDR1 is LGHNA and CDR2 YSLEER. The CDR3 length is 16 residues.

CDR3: CASTPPAVNTEAFF. The V and J genes are TRBV28 and TRBJ1-1; TCRdb's D call of TRBD1 is untestable without DNA. Germline CDR1 and CDR2: MDHEN and SYDVKM. This CDR3 comprises 14 residues.

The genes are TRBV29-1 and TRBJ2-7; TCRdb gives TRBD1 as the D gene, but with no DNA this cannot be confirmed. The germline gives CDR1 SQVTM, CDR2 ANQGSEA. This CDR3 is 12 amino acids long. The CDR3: CSARDHSYEQYF.

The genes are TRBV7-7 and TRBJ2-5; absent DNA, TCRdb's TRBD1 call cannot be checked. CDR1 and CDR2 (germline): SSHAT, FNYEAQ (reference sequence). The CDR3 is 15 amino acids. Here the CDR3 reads CASSLGTGEGETQYF.

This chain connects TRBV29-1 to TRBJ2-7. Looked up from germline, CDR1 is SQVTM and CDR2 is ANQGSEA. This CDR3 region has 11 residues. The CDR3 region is CSARSSYEQYF.

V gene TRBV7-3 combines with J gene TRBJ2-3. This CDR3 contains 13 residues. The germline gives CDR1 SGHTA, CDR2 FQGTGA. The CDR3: CASSSWITDTQYF.

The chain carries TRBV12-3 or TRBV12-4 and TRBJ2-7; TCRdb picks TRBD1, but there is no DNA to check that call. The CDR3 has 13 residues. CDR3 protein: CASGDRSYYEQYF.

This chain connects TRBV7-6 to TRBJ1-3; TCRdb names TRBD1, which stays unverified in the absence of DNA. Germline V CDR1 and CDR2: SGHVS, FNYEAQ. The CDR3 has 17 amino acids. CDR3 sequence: CASSLGMGQSSGNTTYF.

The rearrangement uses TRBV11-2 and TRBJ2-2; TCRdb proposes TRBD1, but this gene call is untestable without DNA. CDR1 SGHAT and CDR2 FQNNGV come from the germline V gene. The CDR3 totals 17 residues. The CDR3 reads CASSLEYRGYDTGELFF. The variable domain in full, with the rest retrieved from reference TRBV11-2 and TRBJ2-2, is EAGVAQSPRYKIIEKRQSVAFWCNPISGHATLYWYQQILGQGPKLLIQFQNNGVVDDSQLPKDRFSAERLKGVDSTLKIQPAKLEDSAVYLCASSLEYRGYDTGELFFGEGSRLTVL.

CDR3 loop: CASSLRLPGITLYF. J is TRBJ2-3 and V is TRBV7-2; checking the TCRdb D call of TRBD1 is not possible without DNA. Germline values: CDR1 SGHTA, CDR2 FQGNSA. CDR3 length equals 14 residues.